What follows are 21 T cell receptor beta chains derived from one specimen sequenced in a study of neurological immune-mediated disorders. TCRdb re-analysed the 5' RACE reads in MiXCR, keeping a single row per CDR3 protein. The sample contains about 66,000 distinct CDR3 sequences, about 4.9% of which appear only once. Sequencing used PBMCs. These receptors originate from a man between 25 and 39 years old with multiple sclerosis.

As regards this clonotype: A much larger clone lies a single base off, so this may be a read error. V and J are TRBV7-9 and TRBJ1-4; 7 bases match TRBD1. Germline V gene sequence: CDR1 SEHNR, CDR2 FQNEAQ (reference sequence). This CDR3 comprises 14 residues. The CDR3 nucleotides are TGTGCCAGCAGTTTCCGACAGGGAAACGAAACACTGTTTTTT. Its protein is CASSFRQGNETLFF.

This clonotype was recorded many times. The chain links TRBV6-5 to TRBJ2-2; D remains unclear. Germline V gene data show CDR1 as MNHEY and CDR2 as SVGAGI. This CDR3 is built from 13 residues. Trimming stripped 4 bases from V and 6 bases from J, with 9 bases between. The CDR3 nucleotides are TGTGCCAGCAGTTTTCCAGAGGCCGGGGAGCTGTTTTTT. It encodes CASSFPEAGELFF.

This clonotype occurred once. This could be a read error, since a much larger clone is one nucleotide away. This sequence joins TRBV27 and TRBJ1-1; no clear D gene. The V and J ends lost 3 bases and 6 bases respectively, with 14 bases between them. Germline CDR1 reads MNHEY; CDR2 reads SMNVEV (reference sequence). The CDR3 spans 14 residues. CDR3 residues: CASSFISEKAEAFF. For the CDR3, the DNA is TGTGCCAGCAGTTTTATCAGTGAGAAGGCTGAAGCTTTCTTT.

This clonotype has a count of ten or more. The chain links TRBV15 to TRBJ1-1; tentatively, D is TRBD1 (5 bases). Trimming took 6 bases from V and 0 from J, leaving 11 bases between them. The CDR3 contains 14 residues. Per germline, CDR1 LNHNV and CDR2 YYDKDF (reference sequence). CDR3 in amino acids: CATSKDRMNTEAFF. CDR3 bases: TGTGCCACCAGTAAAGACAGAATGAACACTGAAGCTTTCTTT.

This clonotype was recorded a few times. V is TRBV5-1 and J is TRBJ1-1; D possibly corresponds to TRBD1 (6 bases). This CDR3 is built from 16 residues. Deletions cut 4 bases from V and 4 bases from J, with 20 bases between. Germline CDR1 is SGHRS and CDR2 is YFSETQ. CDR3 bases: TGCGCCAGCAGCCGGGGGCTCCGGGAATTAGGCACTGAAGCTTTCTTT. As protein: CASSRGLRELGTEAFF. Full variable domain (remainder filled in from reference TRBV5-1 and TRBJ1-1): KAGVTQTPRYLIKTRGQQVTLSCSPISGHRSVSWYQQTPGQGLQFLFEYFSETQRNKGNFPGRFSGRQFSNSRSEMNVSTLELGDSALYLCASSRGLRELGTEAFFGQGTRLTVV.

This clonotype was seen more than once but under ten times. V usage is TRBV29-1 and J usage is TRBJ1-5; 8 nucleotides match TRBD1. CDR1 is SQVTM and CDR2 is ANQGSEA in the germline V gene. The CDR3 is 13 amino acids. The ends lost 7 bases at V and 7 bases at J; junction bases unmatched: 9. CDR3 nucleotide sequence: TGCAGCGGTTCGACAGGGGTTGGCCAGCCCCAGCATTTT. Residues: CSGSTGVGQPQHF.

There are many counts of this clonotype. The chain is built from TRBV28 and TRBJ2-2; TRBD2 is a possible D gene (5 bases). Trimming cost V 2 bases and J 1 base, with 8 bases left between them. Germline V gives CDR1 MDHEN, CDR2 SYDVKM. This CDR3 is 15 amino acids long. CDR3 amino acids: CASSLMGENTGELFF. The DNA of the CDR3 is TGTGCCAGCAGTTTAATGGGAGAGAACACCGGGGAGCTGTTTTTT.

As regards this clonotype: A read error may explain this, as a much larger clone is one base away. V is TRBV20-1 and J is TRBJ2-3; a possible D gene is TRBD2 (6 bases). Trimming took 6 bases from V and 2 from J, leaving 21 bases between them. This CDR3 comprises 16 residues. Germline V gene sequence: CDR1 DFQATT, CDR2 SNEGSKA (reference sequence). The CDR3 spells CSAHDPFSGTTDTQYF. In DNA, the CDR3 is TGCAGTGCGCATGACCCTTTTAGCGGAACCACAGATACGCAGTATTTT.

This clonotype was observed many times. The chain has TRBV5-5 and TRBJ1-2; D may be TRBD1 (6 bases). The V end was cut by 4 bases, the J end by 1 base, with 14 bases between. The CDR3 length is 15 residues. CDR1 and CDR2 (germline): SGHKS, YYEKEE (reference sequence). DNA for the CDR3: TGTGCCAGCAGCCTACGACAGGCCCTTAACTATGGCTACACCTTC. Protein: CASSLRQALNYGYTF.

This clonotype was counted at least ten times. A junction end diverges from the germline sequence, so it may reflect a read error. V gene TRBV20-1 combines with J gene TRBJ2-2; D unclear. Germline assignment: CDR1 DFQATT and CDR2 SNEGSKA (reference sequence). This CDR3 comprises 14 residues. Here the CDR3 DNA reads TGCAGTGCTAGGTACGACACTACTACCGGAGAGCTGTTTTTT. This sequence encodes CSARYDTTTGELFF.

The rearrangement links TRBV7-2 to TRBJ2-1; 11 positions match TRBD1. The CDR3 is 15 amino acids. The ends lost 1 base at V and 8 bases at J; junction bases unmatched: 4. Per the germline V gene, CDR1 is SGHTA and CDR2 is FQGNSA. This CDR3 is CASSLGPGQGDEQFF. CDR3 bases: TGTGCCAGCAGCTTAGGCCCGGGACAGGGGGATGAGCAGTTCTTC.

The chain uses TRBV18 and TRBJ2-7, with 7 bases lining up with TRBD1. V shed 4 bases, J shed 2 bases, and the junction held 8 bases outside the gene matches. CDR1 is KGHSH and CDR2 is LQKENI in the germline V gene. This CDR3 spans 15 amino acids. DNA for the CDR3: TGTGCCAGCTCACAAGCCGGGACAGAGACCTACGAGCAGTACTTC. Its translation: CASSQAGTETYEQYF.

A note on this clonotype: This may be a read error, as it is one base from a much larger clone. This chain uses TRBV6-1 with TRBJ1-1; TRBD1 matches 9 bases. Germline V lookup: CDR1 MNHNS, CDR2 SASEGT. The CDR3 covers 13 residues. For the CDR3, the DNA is TGTGACGGGGAAGGGACAGGGAGAGCTGAAGCTTTCTTT. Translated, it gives CDGEGTGRAEAFF.

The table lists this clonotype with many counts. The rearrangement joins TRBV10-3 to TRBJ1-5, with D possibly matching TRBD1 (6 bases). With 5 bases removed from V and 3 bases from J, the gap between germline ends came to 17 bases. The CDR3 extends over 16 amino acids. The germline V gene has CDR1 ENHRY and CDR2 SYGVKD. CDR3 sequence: CAISSRGLGANQPQHF. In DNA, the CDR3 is TGTGCCATCAGTAGCAGGGGTCTCGGGGCCAATCAGCCCCAGCATTTT.

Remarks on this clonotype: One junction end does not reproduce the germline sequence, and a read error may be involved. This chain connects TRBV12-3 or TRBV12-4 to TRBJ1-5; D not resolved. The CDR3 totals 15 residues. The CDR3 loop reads CASMKTDGQDQPQNF. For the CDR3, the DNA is TGTGCCAGCATGAAGACTGACGGTCAAGATCAGCCCCAGAATTTT.

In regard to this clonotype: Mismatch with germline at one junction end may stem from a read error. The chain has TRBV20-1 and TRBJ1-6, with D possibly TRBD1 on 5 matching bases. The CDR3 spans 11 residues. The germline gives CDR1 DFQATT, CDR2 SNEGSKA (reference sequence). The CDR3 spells CSAHLGGLQNF. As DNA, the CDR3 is TGCAGTGCCCATTTGGGGGGTTTACAAAACTTT.

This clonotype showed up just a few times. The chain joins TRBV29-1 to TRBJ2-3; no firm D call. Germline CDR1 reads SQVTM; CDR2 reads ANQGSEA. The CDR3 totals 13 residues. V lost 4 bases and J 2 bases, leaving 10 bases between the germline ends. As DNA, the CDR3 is TGCAGCGTTGGGCAGGCAATCACAGATACGCAGTATTTT. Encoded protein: CSVGQAITDTQYF.

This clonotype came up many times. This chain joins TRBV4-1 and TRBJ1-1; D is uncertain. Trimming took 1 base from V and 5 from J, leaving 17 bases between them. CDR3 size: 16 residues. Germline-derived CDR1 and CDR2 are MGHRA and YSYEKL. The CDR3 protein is CASSQGSKNYRTEAFF. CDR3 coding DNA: TGCGCCAGCAGCCAAGGATCAAAAAACTACAGAACTGAAGCTTTCTTT.

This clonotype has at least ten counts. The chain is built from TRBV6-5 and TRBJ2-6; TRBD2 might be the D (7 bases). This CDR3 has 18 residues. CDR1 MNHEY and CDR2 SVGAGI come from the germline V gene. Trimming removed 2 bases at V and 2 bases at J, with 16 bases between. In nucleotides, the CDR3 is TGTGCCAGCAGTTACGGTGGGGGGGGGCGAACTGGGGCCAACGTCCTGACTTTC. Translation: CASSYGGGGRTGANVLTF.

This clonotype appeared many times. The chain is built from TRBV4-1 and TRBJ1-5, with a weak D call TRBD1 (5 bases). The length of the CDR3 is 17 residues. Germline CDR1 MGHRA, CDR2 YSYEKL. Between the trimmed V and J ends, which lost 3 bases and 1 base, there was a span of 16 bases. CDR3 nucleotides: TGCGCCAGCAGCCAGACCCCCGGGGCAGGAAGCAATCAGCCCCAGCATTTT. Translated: CASSQTPGAGSNQPQHF.

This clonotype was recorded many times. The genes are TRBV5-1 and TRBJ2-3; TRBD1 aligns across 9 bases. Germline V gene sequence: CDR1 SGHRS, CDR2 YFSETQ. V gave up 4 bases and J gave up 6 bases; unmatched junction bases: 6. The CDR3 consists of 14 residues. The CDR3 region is CASSPGQGKDTQYF. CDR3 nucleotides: TGCGCCAGCAGCCCCGGACAGGGGAAGGATACGCAGTATTTT.